These T cell receptor beta chains were read from a single sample in a study of cytomegalovirus exposure and HLA in healthy donors. The method was immunoSEQ multiplex PCR; TCRdb's version includes in-frame clones alone and lacks a portion of them. The repertoire holds approximately 160,000 clones, with approximately 80% as singletons. The sequencing input was PBMCs. The source is a man between 18 and 35 years old in good health and CMV-seronegative. The CDR3 runs from the conserved cysteine through the conserved F or W. D genes are given only for firm matches. Only some rows state a clone size, as once, few, many or a class for expanded clones.

CASGKGTGNYNEQFF	TGTGCCAGCGGTAAGGGGACAGGGAATTACAATGAGCAGTTCTTC	TRBJ2-1	TRBV6-1	15	TRBD1	.
CASSLLGLEQFF	TGTGCCAGCAGCTTACTGGGCCTCGAGCAGTTCTTC	TRBJ2-1	TRBV7-9	12	.	.
CASSLTLSQKTSTDTQYF	TGTGCCAGCTCACTTACTCTCTCACAGAAAACTAGCACAGATACGCAGTATTTT	TRBJ2-3	TRBV18	18	.	once
CASSPGWGQAVTTLYGYTF	TGCGCCAGCAGCCCGGGATGGGGACAGGCTGTCACCACACTTTATGGCTACACCTTC	TRBJ1-2	TRBV5-1	19	TRBD1	.
CASSLMGTADTEAFF	TGTGCCAGCAGCTTAATGGGCACGGCCGACACTGAAGCTTTCTTT	TRBJ1-1	TRBV7-3	15	.	.
CASVEGGGLFF	TGTGCCAGTGTAGAGGGAGGCGGGCTGTTTTTT	TRBJ2-2	TRBV19	11	.	.
CASSKRSGRFDEQFF	TGTGCCAGTAGTAAGCGGAGCGGGAGGTTCGATGAGCAGTTCTTC	TRBJ2-1	TRBV19	15	TRBD2	.
CASSLSGTGVYEQYF	TGTGCCAGCAGCTTGTCCGGGACAGGGGTTTACGAGCAGTACTTC	TRBJ2-7	TRBV7-2	15	TRBD1	.
CAISDGQAQETQYF	TGTGCCATCAGTGATGGGCAGGCCCAAGAGACCCAGTACTTC	TRBJ2-5	TRBV10-3	14	.	.
CAWSVQDNQPQHF	TGTGCCTGGAGTGTACAGGACAATCAGCCCCAGCATTTT	TRBJ1-5	TRBV30	13	.	once
CASSPPEGRGEKLFF	TGTGCCAGCTCACCACCGGAGGGGCGGGGAGAAAAACTGTTTTTT	TRBJ1-4	TRBV18	15	.	.
CASSDPSGLAGVNNEQFF	TGTGCCAGCAGTGATCCCTCCGGACTAGCGGGTGTAAACAATGAGCAGTTCTTC	TRBJ2-1	TRBV25-1	18	TRBD2	.
CASSLRDSHSGANVLTF	TGTGCCAGTAGCCTCCGGGACAGCCACTCTGGGGCCAACGTCCTGACTTTC	TRBJ2-6	TRBV19	17	TRBD1	few
CASSPAPPGLLNTEAFF	TGTGCCAGCTCCCCCGCCCCTCCAGGGCTATTGAACACTGAAGCTTTCTTT	TRBJ1-1	TRBV2	17	.	.
CASSQQRLAYNEQFF	TGCGCCAGCAGCCAACAGAGACTCGCCTACAATGAGCAGTTCTTC	TRBJ2-1	TRBV4-3	15	.	.
CASSWDTGSSEQYF	TGTGCCAGCAGCTGGGACACCGGGTCGAGCGAGCAGTACTTC	TRBJ2-7	TRBV5-4	14	.	once
CASSLAGLSTDTQYF	TGCGCCAGCAGCTTGGCGGGACTAAGCACAGATACGCAGTATTTT	TRBJ2-3	TRBV5-1	15	TRBD2	.
CATKTGATNEKLFF	TGTGCCACCAAAACAGGGGCAACTAATGAAAAACTGTTTTTT	TRBJ1-4	TRBV10-3	14	TRBD1	.
CATSSGAYLGQPQHF	TGTGCCACCAGCTCAGGGGCATATCTCGGCCAGCCCCAGCATTTT	TRBJ1-5	TRBV15	15	.	few
CAISTGWGETQYF	TGTGCCATCAGTACAGGGTGGGGGGAGACCCAGTACTTC	TRBJ2-5	TRBV10-3	13	.	.
CASRAGGRETQYF	TGCGCCAGCAGGGCAGGGGGAAGGGAGACCCAGTACTTC	TRBJ2-5	TRBV10-2	13	TRBD1	.
CASSYSGRGQYF	TGTGCCAGCAGTTACTCCGGGCGGGGGCAGTACTTC	TRBJ2-5	TRBV6-5	12	TRBD2	few
CASTPTPGQEVTEAFF	TGTGCCAGCACCCCGACGCCGGGACAGGAGGTCACTGAAGCTTTCTTT	TRBJ1-1	TRBV21-1	16	.	.
CASSLDNSHGYTF	TGTGCCAGCAGCCTGGACAATTCCCATGGCTACACCTTC	TRBJ1-2	TRBV7-3	13	.	.
CAWSVAAEPGANVLTF	TGTGCCTGGAGTGTGGCTGCGGAGCCCGGGGCCAACGTCCTGACTTTC	TRBJ2-6	TRBV30	16	.	few
CASSLDSVQYF	TGCGCCAGCAGCTTGGATTCAGTGCAGTACTTC	TRBJ2-5	TRBV5-1	11	.	.
CAISSRTSRNTGELFF	TGTGCCATCAGTTCTCGGACTAGCCGAAACACCGGGGAGCTGTTTTTT	TRBJ2-2	TRBV10-3	16	TRBD2	.
CASSHTGGTEAFF	TGCGCCAGCAGCCATACAGGGGGAACTGAAGCTTTCTTT	TRBJ1-1	TRBV5-1	13	TRBD1	.
CASSLTQGSSYEQYF	TGTGCCAGCAGTTTAACTCAGGGTAGCTCCTACGAGCAGTACTTC	TRBJ2-7	TRBV28	15	.	.
CASSLQGEEETQYF	TGTGCCAGCAGTTTACAGGGGGAAGAAGAGACCCAGTACTTC	TRBJ2-5	TRBV6-6	14	TRBD1	few
CASSWGQGNRYEQYF	TGCGCCAGCAGCTGGGGACAGGGGAATCGGTACGAGCAGTACTTC	TRBJ2-7	TRBV5-1	15	TRBD1	few
CASSESGDQPGGYTF	TGTGCCAGCAGTGAATCCGGTGACCAACCAGGGGGCTACACCTTC	TRBJ1-2	TRBV6-4	15	.	.
CASSYSWDRGYEQYF	TGTGCCAGCAGTTACTCGTGGGACAGAGGTTACGAGCAGTACTTC	TRBJ2-7	TRBV6-5	15	TRBD1	.
CASSEPGLSGNTIYF	TGTGCCAGCAGTGAGCCGGGACTATCTGGAAACACCATATATTTT	TRBJ1-3	TRBV6-1	15	.	.
CASTSGGHEQYF	TGTGCCAGCACCTCGGGAGGTCACGAGCAGTACTTC	TRBJ2-7	TRBV27	12	TRBD2	.
CASSSPRQGRNTEAFF	TGTGCCAGCAGTTCCCCCCGGCAGGGGCGGAACACTGAAGCTTTCTTT	TRBJ1-1	TRBV27	16	.	.
CASSLERVAKNIQYF	TGTGCCAGCAGTTTAGAGAGGGTAGCCAAAAACATTCAGTACTTC	TRBJ2-4	TRBV27	15	.	few
CASSLRRGRTNEKLFF	TGTGCCAGCTCCCTCCGGAGGGGAAGGACTAATGAAAAACTGTTTTTT	TRBJ1-4	TRBV2	16	.	many
CASRWTGPTYEQYF	TGTGCCAGCAGGTGGACAGGGCCAACCTACGAGCAGTACTTC	TRBJ2-7	TRBV11-2	14	TRBD1	.
CAWSKGTSTDTQYF	TGTGCCTGGAGTAAAGGGACTAGCACAGATACGCAGTATTTT	TRBJ2-3	TRBV30	14	.	.
CASSPSGSSYNEQFF	TGTGCCAGCAGTCCTAGCGGGAGTTCCTACAATGAGCAGTTCTTC	TRBJ2-1	TRBV6-5	15	TRBD2	.
CASSFVLPADEQFF	TGTGCCAGCAGTTTCGTTCTACCCGCGGATGAGCAGTTCTTC	TRBJ2-1	TRBV28	14	.	.
CASSYSTGYEQFF	TGTGCCAGCAGTTACTCGACGGGTTATGAGCAGTTCTTC	TRBJ2-1	TRBV6-5	13	.	.
CASSPGTSGFTDTQYF	TGTGCCAGCAGCCCAGGGACTAGCGGGTTCACAGATACGCAGTATTTT	TRBJ2-3	TRBV5-8	16	TRBD2	.
CASSPSQGGGYEQYF	TGTGCCAGTAGTCCGTCACAGGGGGGAGGCTACGAGCAGTACTTC	TRBJ2-7	TRBV19	15	TRBD1	.
CASRLADTGANVLTF	TGTGCCAGCCGATTAGCGGACACTGGGGCCAACGTCCTGACTTTC	TRBJ2-6	TRBV6-1	15	.	.
CASKISAGTEAFF	TGCGCCAGTAAAATCTCGGCGGGCACTGAAGCTTTCTTT	TRBJ1-1	TRBV5-1	13	.	.
CAWSIGTSGPEETQYF	TGTGCCTGGAGTATCGGGACTAGCGGACCAGAGGAGACCCAGTACTTC	TRBJ2-5	TRBV30	16	TRBD2	once
CASSEGSRAGQPQHF	TGTGCCAGCAGTGAGGGTAGTAGGGCAGGGCAGCCCCAGCATTTT	TRBJ1-5	TRBV6-1	15	.	.
CASSLGPLAGGSYEQYF	TGTGCCAGCAGCTTAGGCCCACTAGCGGGAGGCTCCTACGAGCAGTACTTC	TRBJ2-7	TRBV7-9	17	TRBD2	.
CAGPTGFDYGYTF	TGTGCCGGGCCTACAGGGTTTGACTATGGCTACACCTTC	TRBJ1-2	TRBV6-4	13	.	.
CASSLTGGIYEQYF	TGTGCCAGCAGCTTGACAGGGGGAATCTACGAGCAGTACTTC	TRBJ2-7	TRBV7-2	14	TRBD1	.
CARPRAPRKQETQYF	TGTGCCAGACCCCGAGCCCCCCGCAAGCAAGAGACCCAGTACTTC	TRBJ2-5	TRBV5-3	15	.	.
CASSIANSPLHF	TGTGCCAGTAGTATCGCGAATTCACCCCTCCACTTT	TRBJ1-6	TRBV19	12	.	medium-sized
CASSQDRFVGTEAFF	TGTGCCAGCAGCCAGGACAGGTTTGTGGGCACTGAAGCTTTCTTT	TRBJ1-1	TRBV4-2	15	TRBD1	.
CAGQGDLTGELFF	TGTGCCGGACAGGGCGACCTCACCGGGGAGCTGTTTTTT	TRBJ2-2	TRBV28	13	TRBD1	.
CASSTGQGHNEQFF	TGTGCCAGCAGTACGGGACAGGGACATAATGAGCAGTTCTTC	TRBJ2-1	TRBV6-1	14	TRBD1	.